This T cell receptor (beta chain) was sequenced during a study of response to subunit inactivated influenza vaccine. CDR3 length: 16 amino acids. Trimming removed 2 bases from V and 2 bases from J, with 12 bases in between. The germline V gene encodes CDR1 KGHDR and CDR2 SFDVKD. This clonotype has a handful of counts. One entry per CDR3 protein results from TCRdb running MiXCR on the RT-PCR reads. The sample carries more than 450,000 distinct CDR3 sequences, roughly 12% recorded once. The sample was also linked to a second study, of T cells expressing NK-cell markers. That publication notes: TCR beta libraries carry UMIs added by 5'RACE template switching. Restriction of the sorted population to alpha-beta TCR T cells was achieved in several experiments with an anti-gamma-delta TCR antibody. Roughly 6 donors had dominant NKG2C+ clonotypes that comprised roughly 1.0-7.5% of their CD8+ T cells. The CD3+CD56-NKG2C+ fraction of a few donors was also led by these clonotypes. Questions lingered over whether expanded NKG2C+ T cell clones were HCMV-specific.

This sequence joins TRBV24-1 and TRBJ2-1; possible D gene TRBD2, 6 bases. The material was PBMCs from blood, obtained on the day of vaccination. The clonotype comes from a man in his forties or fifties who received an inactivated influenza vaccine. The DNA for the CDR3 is TGTGCCACCAGTGATTCTTTCGGGAGAGCCTACAATGAGCAGTTCTTC. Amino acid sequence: CATSDSFGRAYNEQFF.